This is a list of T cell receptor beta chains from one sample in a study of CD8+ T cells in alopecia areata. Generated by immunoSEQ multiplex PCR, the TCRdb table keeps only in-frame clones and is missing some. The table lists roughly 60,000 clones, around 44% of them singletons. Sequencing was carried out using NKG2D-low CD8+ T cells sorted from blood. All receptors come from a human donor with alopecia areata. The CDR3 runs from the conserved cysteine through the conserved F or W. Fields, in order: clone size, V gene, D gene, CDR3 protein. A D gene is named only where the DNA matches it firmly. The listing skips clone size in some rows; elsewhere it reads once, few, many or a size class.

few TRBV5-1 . CASSLAGTDTQYF
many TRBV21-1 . CASIRSMNTEAFF
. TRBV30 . CAWKLETQYF
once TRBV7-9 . CASSRGTDQETQYF
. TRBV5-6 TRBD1 CASSLEGTASTDTQYF
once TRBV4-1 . CASSPTGSGYNEQFF
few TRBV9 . CASSVGYEQYF
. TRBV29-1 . CSVDTDPHGYTF
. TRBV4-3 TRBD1 CASSQAATGAVSDTQYF
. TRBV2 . CASSRLISEQYF
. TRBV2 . CASTQSNSPLHF
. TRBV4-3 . CASSPYLAGGSYEQYF
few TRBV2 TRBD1 CASSGGGLEGMTYEQYF
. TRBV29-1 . CSVGEGTYEQYF
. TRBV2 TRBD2 CASTQAGGPGETQYF
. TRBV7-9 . CASRNEGLVFGAFF
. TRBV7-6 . CASSLGEIDTQYF
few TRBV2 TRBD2 CASSGGLAYNEQFF
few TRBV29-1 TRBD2 CSVMPGGRGWAEQYF
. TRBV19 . CASNPPGDNQPQHF
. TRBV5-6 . CASSWGDQTYEQYF
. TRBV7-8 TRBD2 CASSLTAGDGGPQETQYF
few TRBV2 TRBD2 CASSDSGRVSEQFF
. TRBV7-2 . CASSLVYGILNTEAFF
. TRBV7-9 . CASSDDQPRETQYF
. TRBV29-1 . CSVEDQGIAFF
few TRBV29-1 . CSAPSPSEQFF
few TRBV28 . CASAGVQETQYF
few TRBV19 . CASSIVVVGTRTTGQFF